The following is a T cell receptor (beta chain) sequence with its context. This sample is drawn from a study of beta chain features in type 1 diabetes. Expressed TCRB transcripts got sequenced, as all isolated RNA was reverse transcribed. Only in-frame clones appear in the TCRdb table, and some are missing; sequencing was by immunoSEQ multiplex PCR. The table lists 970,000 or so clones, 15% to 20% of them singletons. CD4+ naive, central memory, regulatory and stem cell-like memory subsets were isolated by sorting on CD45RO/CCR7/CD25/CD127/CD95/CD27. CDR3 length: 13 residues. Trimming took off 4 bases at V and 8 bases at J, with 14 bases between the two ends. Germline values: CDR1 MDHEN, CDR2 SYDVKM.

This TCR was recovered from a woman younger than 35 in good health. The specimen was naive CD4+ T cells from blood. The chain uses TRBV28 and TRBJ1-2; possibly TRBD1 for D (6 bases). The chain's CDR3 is CASSSGDSTGYTF. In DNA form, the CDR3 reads TGTGCCAGCAGTTCAGGGGATTCCACCGGCTACACCTTC.